Sequencing of this T cell receptor (beta chain) was carried out in a study of blood T cells in healthy people across ages. This clonotype occurred a few times. Together with a sample-barcoded 5' primer, a J-beta primer mix was included in a second PCR lasting roughly 7 to 11 cycles. TCRdb re-derived calls from the 5' RACE reads in MiXCR, one entry per CDR3 protein. The sample contains about 1.1 million distinct CDR3 sequences, 35% to 40% of which appear only once. Trimming left V 0 bases short and J 2 bases short, with 17 bases between. The CDR3 is 17 residues long. Germline CDR1 SGHNT, CDR2 YYREEE (reference sequence).

This sequence was found in a man aged 18-30 years in good health. Sequencing used blood. The chain joins TRBV5-4 to TRBJ1-2; a possible D gene is TRBD1 (6 bases). CDR3 nucleotides: TGTGCCAGCAGCTTGGAGGGTCTCCTCGACAGGAACTATGGCTACACCTTC. Translated: CASSLEGLLDRNYGYTF.